What follows is one TCR beta chain and its context. Its antigen is undetermined. V was cut by 10 bases and J by 4 bases, with 23 bases left in between. The CDR3 has 16 residues. Germline CDR1 SGHVS, CDR2 FQNEAQ. The data are from a study of shared clonotypes between healthy human individuals. Points from the study as a whole: Against clonotypes common to all four donors, non-shared ones had lower generation probabilities. Between a few donors, naive CD4 clonotypes were shared at a level of roughly 5.5%. At large depth, rarefaction still showed sorted-subset sequencing to be incomplete.

Genomic DNA (from each subset) was split evenly across several immunoSEQ plates. Method: immunoSEQ multiplex PCR; TCRdb's copy keeps in-frame clones and lacks some. In the table there are roughly 1,500,000 clones, around 98.5% of which are singletons. The chain recombines TRBV7-8 with TRBJ2-1; either TRBD1 or TRBD2 may supply D (5 bases each). This receptor was identified in a man between 25 and 39 years old in good health. The sequenced sample was naive CD4+ T cells sorted from blood. The subset was: CD45RA+ positively selected. The CDR3, as DNA: TGTGCCACCTTCCCGGGACCCCGTACAATTTACAATGAGCAGTTCTTC. This gives the protein CATFPGPRTIYNEQFF.